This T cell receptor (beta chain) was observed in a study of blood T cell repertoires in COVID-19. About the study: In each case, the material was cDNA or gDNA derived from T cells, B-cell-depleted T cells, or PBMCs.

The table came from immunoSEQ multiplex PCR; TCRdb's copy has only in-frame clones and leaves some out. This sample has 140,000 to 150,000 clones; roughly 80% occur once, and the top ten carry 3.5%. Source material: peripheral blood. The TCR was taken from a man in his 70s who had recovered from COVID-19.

CDR3: CSVRTGGDEAFF. The CDR3 nucleotides are TGCAGCGTTCGGACAGGGGGAGATGAAGCTTTCTTT. The chain couples TRBV29-1 to TRBJ1-1; 10 nucleotides line up with TRBD1. In germline, CDR1 is SQVTM, CDR2 ANQGSEA. Trimming removed 5 bases from V and 7 bases from J; junction bases left unmatched: 4. The CDR3 covers 12 residues.